This TCR beta chain was sequenced for a study of blood T cells in healthy people across ages. The study, taken as a whole, reports: More naive CD4+ cells and higher diversity were found in long-lived than in aged donors.

Primers used in a second PCR of about 6 to 11 cycles were a sample-barcoded 5' primer and a J-beta primer mix. TCRdb recomputed calls from the 5' RACE reads with MiXCR, one row per CDR3 protein. Altogether over 1,500,000 distinct CDR3 sequences are present, around 42% being singletons, with the ten largest covering roughly 23%. To note about this clonotype: Its specificity is unknown. Given the absence of the conserved phenylalanine or tryptophan at the CDR3 end, a read error is likely.

The sample taken for sequencing was blood. The TCR originated in a human donor in good health.

As DNA, the CDR3 is TGTGCCATCAGTCCGGGACTAGAAACAGATACGCAGTATGTT. Translating gives CAISPGLETDTQYV. The chain joins TRBV10-3 to TRBJ2-3; 8 bases match TRBD2. Germline V lookup: CDR1 ENHRY, CDR2 SYGVKD. The length of the CDR3 is 14 residues. V shed 5 bases and J 3 bases; nucleotides not matched to a gene: 4.